This is a list of T cell receptor beta chains from one sample in a study of cytomegalovirus exposure and HLA in healthy donors. The protocol was immunoSEQ multiplex PCR, while the TCRdb copy is restricted to in-frame clones and leaves out a portion. The repertoire holds 180,000 or so clones, about four fifths seen once, with around 1.9% in the top ten. The material sequenced was PBMCs. The source is a woman aged 25 to 39 in good health and CMV-seronegative. Both conserved end residues are part of each CDR3. Each record gives: D gene, V gene, J gene, clone size, CDR3 protein, CDR3 DNA. D genes are given only for firm matches. Size tells how often a clone was seen (once, few, many) or the class of an expanded clone, and some rows leave it out.

d_call: TRBD1
v_call: TRBV7-2
j_call: TRBJ1-5
clone_size: NA
cdr3_aa: CASSPDRVGNQPQHF
cdr3_nt: TGTGCCAGCAGTCCCGACAGGGTGGGCAATCAGCCCCAGCATTTT

d_call: NA
v_call: TRBV7-3
j_call: TRBJ2-2
clone_size: NA
cdr3_aa: CASSLNRATGELFF
cdr3_nt: TGTGCCAGCAGCTTAAACAGGGCCACCGGGGAGCTGTTTTTT

d_call: NA
v_call: TRBV5-4
j_call: TRBJ2-7
clone_size: once
cdr3_aa: CASSGGLPYEQYF
cdr3_nt: TGTGCCAGCAGCGGGGGACTTCCATACGAGCAGTACTTC

d_call: NA
v_call: TRBV7-9
j_call: TRBJ1-1
clone_size: NA
cdr3_aa: CASSLKGHEAFF
cdr3_nt: TGTGCCAGCAGCTTAAAGGGGCATGAAGCTTTCTTT

d_call: NA
v_call: TRBV29-1
j_call: TRBJ1-2
clone_size: once
cdr3_aa: CSVQSGYGYTF
cdr3_nt: TGCAGCGTTCAATCAGGCTATGGCTACACCTTC

d_call: NA
v_call: TRBV6-5
j_call: TRBJ1-2
clone_size: NA
cdr3_aa: CASSYLQGVGGYTF
cdr3_nt: TGTGCCAGCAGTTATCTTCAGGGCGTCGGTGGCTACACCTTC

d_call: TRBD1
v_call: TRBV7-2
j_call: TRBJ1-1
clone_size: NA
cdr3_aa: CASSPGGYNTEAFF
cdr3_nt: TGTGCCAGCAGTCCAGGGGGGTACAACACTGAAGCTTTCTTT

d_call: TRBD2
v_call: TRBV2
j_call: TRBJ2-5
clone_size: NA
cdr3_aa: CASREGLARETQYF
cdr3_nt: TGTGCCAGCAGGGAGGGACTAGCGAGAGAGACCCAGTACTTC

d_call: NA
v_call: TRBV12-5
j_call: TRBJ1-6
clone_size: NA
cdr3_aa: CASGLERGVPLHF
cdr3_nt: TGTGCTAGTGGTTTGGAACGGGGAGTACCCCTCCACTTT

d_call: TRBD1
v_call: TRBV18
j_call: TRBJ2-3
clone_size: NA
cdr3_aa: CASSPLTGGRKDTQYF
cdr3_nt: TGTGCCAGCTCACCGTTAACAGGGGGGCGAAAGGATACGCAGTATTTT

d_call: NA
v_call: TRBV2
j_call: TRBJ2-5
clone_size: NA
cdr3_aa: CASRKGQTQETQYF
cdr3_nt: TGTGCCAGCAGGAAGGGGCAAACCCAAGAGACCCAGTACTTC

d_call: TRBD1
v_call: TRBV7-8
j_call: TRBJ1-5
clone_size: NA
cdr3_aa: CASIKDRGSNQPQHF
cdr3_nt: TGTGCCAGCATCAAGGACAGGGGCAGCAATCAGCCCCAGCATTTT

d_call: NA
v_call: TRBV15
j_call: TRBJ2-7
clone_size: once
cdr3_aa: CATSSQRIEQYF
cdr3_nt: TGTGCCACCAGCAGTCAGCGAATTGAGCAGTACTTC

d_call: TRBD2
v_call: TRBV10-2
j_call: TRBJ2-1
clone_size: NA
cdr3_aa: CASSLAGIYNEQFF
cdr3_nt: TGCGCCAGCAGTCTAGCGGGGATCTACAATGAGCAGTTCTTC

d_call: NA
v_call: TRBV6-5
j_call: TRBJ2-7
clone_size: NA
cdr3_aa: CASREGAQWEQYF
cdr3_nt: TGTGCCAGCAGAGAGGGAGCCCAGTGGGAGCAGTACTTC

d_call: TRBD2
v_call: TRBV27
j_call: TRBJ2-1
clone_size: NA
cdr3_aa: CASSSSGGANNEQFF
cdr3_nt: TGTGCCAGCAGTTCGAGCGGGGGGGCTAACAATGAGCAGTTCTTC

d_call: NA
v_call: TRBV29-1
j_call: TRBJ2-6
clone_size: few
cdr3_aa: CSVVPGSPLSGANVLTF
cdr3_nt: TGCAGCGTCGTACCCGGGAGTCCTTTATCTGGGGCCAACGTCCTGACTTTC

d_call: NA
v_call: TRBV9
j_call: TRBJ2-3
clone_size: once
cdr3_aa: CASSVAGTLGTDTQYF
cdr3_nt: TGTGCCAGCAGCGTAGCTGGGACTCTCGGCACAGATACGCAGTATTTT

d_call: TRBD1
v_call: TRBV9
j_call: TRBJ2-2
clone_size: NA
cdr3_aa: CASSVDLGQGSAAAPNTGELFF
cdr3_nt: TGTGCCAGCAGCGTAGATCTGGGACAGGGGTCCGCAGCGGCCCCTAACACCGGGGAGCTGTTTTTT

d_call: NA
v_call: TRBV5-1
j_call: TRBJ1-1
clone_size: NA
cdr3_aa: CASSPGGQGGTEAFF
cdr3_nt: TGCGCCAGCAGCCCTGGCGGGCAGGGAGGCACTGAAGCTTTCTTT

d_call: NA
v_call: TRBV27
j_call: TRBJ2-5
clone_size: NA
cdr3_aa: CASSALPVLETQYF
cdr3_nt: TGTGCCAGCAGTGCCCTGCCGGTACTCGAGACCCAGTACTTC

d_call: TRBD1
v_call: TRBV19
j_call: TRBJ1-6
clone_size: once
cdr3_aa: CASSIQGQLKDSPLHF
cdr3_nt: TGTGCCAGTAGTATTCAGGGACAGCTGAAGGATTCACCCCTCCACTTT